The source of this T cell receptor (beta chain) is a study of blood T cell repertoires in COVID-19. For the study at large: Donors in the United States, Italy and Spain gave samples during acute or convalescent COVID-19. In each case, the material was cDNA or gDNA derived from T cells, B-cell-depleted T cells, or PBMCs.

From germline, CDR1 is SNHLY and CDR2 FYNNEI. V dropped 10 bases and J dropped 0; count of bases not matched to a gene: 9. This CDR3 region has 15 residues. In the source study's methods: Nucleated cell number was recorded as an estimate derived from reference gene primer amplification. Libraries were prepared by immunoSEQ multiplex PCR; TCRdb keeps only in-frame clonotypes and omits some of them. That table supplies the V and J calls and clone size; D and trimming were determined from the DNA. There are under 300,000 clones in the sample; about four fifths occur only once, and roughly a tenth lies in the top ten.

The chain has TRBV2 and TRBJ2-3, with 8 bases aligning to TRBD2. The material sequenced was peripheral blood. The TCR originated in a woman older than 75 with acute or convalescent COVID-19. Here the CDR3 DNA reads TGTGCCATTCGACGGAGCGGGAGTAGCACAGATACGCAGTATTTT. This translates into CAIRRSGSSTDTQYF. Looking up the rest from reference TRBV2 and TRBJ2-3 gives the full variable domain: EPEVTQTPSHQVTQMGQEVILRCVPISNHLYFYWYRQILGQKVEFLVSFYNNEISEKSEIFDDQFSVERPDGSNFTLKIRSTKLEDSAMYFCAIRRSGSSTDTQYFGPGTRLTVL.